The rows below give T cell receptor beta chains drawn from one sample of a study of blood T cells in healthy people across ages. TCRdb reprocessed the 5' RACE reads via MiXCR and lists one record per CDR3 protein. Among over a million distinct CDR3 sequences listed, 45% were seen once. The sample comprised blood. The origin of the receptors is a woman in her sixties in good health. Each CDR3 is given with its conserved first and last residue. A D gene is named only where the DNA matches it firmly. Only part of the rows carry a size: once, few, many, or a class if the clone is expanded.

TRBJ2-1 TRBV7-3 NA NA CASSSNEGRWEGDNEQFF TGTGCCAGCAGCTCTAACGAGGGGAGGTGGGAGGGGGACAATGAGCAGTTCTTC
TRBJ2-1 TRBV24-1 TRBD2 few CATSDPGLAGGNEQFF TGTGCCACCAGTGACCCCGGACTAGCGGGAGGCAATGAGCAGTTCTTC
TRBJ2-3 TRBV2 TRBD1 NA CASRQDRGNFLDTQYF TGTGCCAGCAGACAGGACAGGGGTAATTTCTTGGATACGCAGTATTTT
TRBJ2-6 TRBV5-1 NA few CASSSTASGANVLTF TGCGCCAGCAGCTCGACAGCTTCTGGGGCCAACGTCCTGACTTTC
TRBJ1-2 TRBV27 NA NA CASSFAGPVGYGYTF TGTGCCAGCAGTTTCGCCGGGCCAGTGGGGTATGGCTACACCTTC
TRBJ2-4 TRBV7-9 TRBD1 NA CASSETGGNKNIQYF TGTGCCAGCAGCGAAACAGGGGGAAACAAAAACATTCAGTACTTC
TRBJ2-7 TRBV11-2 TRBD2 once CASSPSGKVYEQYF TGTGCCAGCAGCCCGAGCGGGAAGGTCTACGAGCAGTACTTC
TRBJ2-1 TRBV6-6 TRBD1 NA CASSAPPGGNEQFF TGTGCCAGCAGCGCACCTCCAGGGGGAAATGAGCAGTTCTTC
TRBJ1-5 TRBV6-1 NA NA CASSGKRDQPQHF TGTGCCAGCAGTGGGAAAAGGGACCAGCCCCAGCATTTT
TRBJ2-1 TRBV9 TRBD2 few CASSPSGRGYNEQFF TGCGCCAGCAGTCCTAGCGGGAGGGGCTACAATGAGCAGTTCTTC
TRBJ1-6 TRBV3-1 NA few CASSLWSSPLHF TGTGCCAGCAGCCTATGGAGCTCACCCCTCCACTTT
TRBJ2-7 TRBV2 NA NA CASSDWQAPYEQYF TGTGCCAGCAGTGACTGGCAGGCTCCCTACGAGCAGTACTTC
TRBJ2-4 TRBV20-1 TRBD2 NA CSADGALAGVEGQYF TGCAGTGCGGATGGGGCCCTAGCGGGAGTTGAAGGGCAGTACTTC
TRBJ2-1 TRBV12-3/TRBV12-4 TRBD2 few CASRHREGLSGEQFF TGTGCCAGCAGACACCGGGAGGGCCTGAGCGGTGAGCAGTTCTTC
TRBJ2-1 TRBV10-3 TRBD2 NA CAIRATGTSGRTPYSEQFF TGTGCCATCAGAGCAACCGGGACTAGCGGGAGGACCCCCTACAGTGAGCAGTTCTTC
TRBJ2-1 TRBV9 TRBD2 NA CASSVATGTSHHNEQFF TGTGCCAGCAGCGTAGCAACGGGGACTAGTCACCACAATGAGCAGTTCTTC
TRBJ1-4 TRBV5-1 TRBD1 NA CASSPGTVNENLFF TGCGCCAGCAGCCCCGGGACAGTAAATGAAAACCTGTTTTTT
TRBJ2-7 TRBV5-1 NA NA CASSPIPGPYEQYF TGCGCCAGCAGCCCTATCCCAGGACCCTACGAGCAGTACTTC
TRBJ2-5 TRBV11-2 NA few CASSLALSGTQYF TGTGCCAGCAGCTTGGCCCTAAGTGGGACCCAGTACTTC
TRBJ2-5 TRBV27 NA NA CASSSGWRARETQYF TGTGCCAGCTCATCAGGTTGGAGGGCCAGGGAGACCCAGTACTTC
TRBJ2-7 TRBV9 NA NA CASNPAGFYEQYF TGTGCCAGCAACCCCGCAGGTTTCTACGAGCAGTACTTC
TRBJ2-6 TRBV9 NA NA CASSVPGSSGANVLTF TGTGCCAGCAGCGTTCCAGGGAGCTCTGGGGCCAACGTCCTGACTTTC
TRBJ1-2 TRBV10-1 TRBD1 NA CASSESMPGQGAGGYTF TGCGCCAGCAGTGAGTCGATGCCTGGACAGGGGGCCGGCGGCTACACCTTC
TRBJ1-1 TRBV7-2 NA NA CASSRFAGEAFF TGTGCCAGCAGCCGGTTTGCGGGGGAAGCTTTCTTT
TRBJ2-7 TRBV29-1 NA many CSARQDYEQYF TGCAGTGCCCGACAGGACTACGAGCAGTACTTC
TRBJ1-4 TRBV5-6 TRBD1 NA CASRNTGEANEKLFF TGTGCCAGCAGGAACACAGGGGAAGCTAATGAAAAACTGTTTTTT
TRBJ2-7 TRBV3-1 TRBD2 many CASSRQRGEQYF TGTGCCAGCAGCCGACAGCGGGGGGAGCAGTACTTC
TRBJ2-3 TRBV27 TRBD2 NA CASSFTLAGSTDRQYF TGTGCCAGCAGTTTCACCTTAGCGGGGTCCACAGATAGGCAGTATTTT
TRBJ2-3 TRBV5-1 TRBD2 NA CASSLQKRENRDTQYF TGCGCCAGCAGCTTGCAAAAGCGGGAGAACAGAGATACGCAGTATTTT
TRBJ2-7 TRBV5-1 NA few CASSLKDSNNEQYF TGCGCCAGCAGCTTAAAGGACAGCAACAACGAGCAGTACTTC
TRBJ2-5 TRBV2 NA NA CASSEGVVETQYF TGTGCCAGCAGTGAAGGGGTCGTAGAGACCCAGTACTTC